These 19 T cell receptor beta chains were all obtained from the same sample, sequenced in a study of blood T cell repertoires in COVID-19. Generated by immunoSEQ multiplex PCR, the TCRdb table keeps only in-frame clones and is missing some. The sample shows some 350,000 clones, around 84% of them seen only once. The sequenced sample consisted of peripheral blood. The receptors here all came from a human donor in a cohort sampled during active COVID-19.

The V and J genes are TRBV18 and TRBJ1-3, with 8 bases fitting TRBD1. Trimming took 3 bases from V and 4 from J; bases not matched to a gene: 5. Per the germline V gene, CDR1 is KGHSH and CDR2 is LQKENI. This CDR3 is built from 15 residues. CDR3 bases: TGTGCCAGCTCACCGCAGGGGGCGAACGGAAACACCATATATTTT. This encodes CASSPQGANGNTIYF.

This chain links TRBV30 with TRBJ1-1, with D perhaps matching TRBD1 (5 bases). With 5 bases removed from V and 7 bases from J, the gap between germline ends came to 14 bases. CDR3 size: 12 residues. Germline V gene data show CDR1 as GTSNPN and CDR2 as SVGIG (reference sequence). The CDR3 region is CAWQWDGGEAFF. CDR3 nucleotide sequence: TGTGCCTGGCAGTGGGACGGGGGTGAAGCTTTCTTT. Full variable domain (missing parts from reference TRBV30 and TRBJ1-1): SQTIHQWPATLVQPVGSPLSLECTVEGTSNPNLYWYRQAAGRGLQLLFYSVGIGQISSEVPQNLSASRPQDRQFILSSKKLLLSDSGFYLCAWQWDGGEAFFGQGTRLTVV.

The chain couples TRBV19 to TRBJ2-1; D is possibly TRBD2 (7 bases). This CDR3 is built from 15 residues. Germline V gene data show CDR1 as LNHDA and CDR2 as SQIVND (reference sequence). Trimming pared 5 bases from V and 2 bases from J, leaving 13 bases between. The CDR3 here is CASSPGAGAYNEQFF. The CDR3 DNA reads TGTGCCAGTAGTCCAGGGGCGGGGGCCTACAATGAGCAGTTCTTC.

The chain combines TRBV12-3 or TRBV12-4 with TRBJ2-5; TRBD2 matches 8 bases. The V segment lost 3 bases and the J segment 5 bases; nucleotides outside the gene matches: 2. The CDR3 has 13 amino acids. CDR3: CASSLRLAETQYF. CDR3 in DNA: TGTGCCAGCAGTTTGAGACTAGCGGAGACCCAGTACTTC.

This rearrangement joins TRBV7-2 to TRBJ2-5, with a tentative D call TRBD2 (5 bases). V shed 3 bases and J shed 5 bases, with 19 bases lying between them. CDR1 and CDR2 from the germline V gene are SGHTA and FQGNSA. The CDR3 runs to 16 residues. The CDR3 DNA sequence: TGTGCCAGCAGCTTCGGAATATCCCGGGATACCGAGACCCAGTACTTC. Translation gives CASSFGISRDTETQYF.

The J gene is TRBJ2-1, the V gene TRBV29-1; D is possibly TRBD1 (6 bases). Germline values: CDR1 SQVTM, CDR2 ANQGSEA. This CDR3 region has 18 residues. Trimming removed 8 bases at V and 0 bases at J, with 26 bases between. The CDR3 reads CSFSQGLRGYSSYNEQFF. The CDR3 DNA follows: TGCAGCTTCAGTCAGGGTCTCAGGGGTTACAGCTCCTACAATGAGCAGTTCTTC.

The chain is built from TRBV5-5 and TRBJ1-2; a possible D gene is TRBD1 (5 bases). Trimming removed 3 bases from V and 4 bases from J, with 22 bases in between. Per germline, CDR1 SGHKS and CDR2 YYEKEE (reference sequence). This CDR3 is 17 amino acids long. The CDR3 here is CASSSLQDKLWSYGYTF. CDR3 DNA sequence: TGTGCCAGCAGCTCTTTGCAGGACAAACTCTGGTCCTATGGCTACACCTTC.

The chain is built from TRBV18 and TRBJ1-2; 9 bases line up with TRBD1. This CDR3 comprises 16 residues. CDR1 and CDR2 (germline): KGHSH, LQKENI. V lost 3 bases, J lost 1 base, and 6 bases stayed unmatched. DNA of the CDR3: TGTGCCAGCTCACCTGACACAGGGGGCGATAACTATGGCTACACCTTC. As protein: CASSPDTGGDNYGYTF.

V usage is TRBV9 and J usage is TRBJ2-1; 10 nucleotides agree with TRBD2. The junction had 4 bases not matched to a gene; V was cut back by 4 bases and J by 3 bases. This CDR3 has 15 residues. Germline V gene data show CDR1 as SGDLS and CDR2 as YYNGEE. The CDR3 loop is CASSSGGAVYNEQFF. The CDR3 DNA reads as TGTGCCAGCAGCAGCGGGGGGGCCGTCTACAATGAGCAGTTCTTC.

This rearrangement joins TRBV9 to TRBJ2-7, with a possible D match to TRBD1 (6 bases). With 9 bases removed from V and 3 bases from J, the gap between germline ends came to 19 bases. Germline CDR1 is SGDLS and CDR2 is YYNGEE. The CDR3 extends over 14 amino acids. CDR3 residues: CATLGHHSLYEQYF. The CDR3 coding sequence is TGTGCCACCTTGGGACACCACAGCCTCTACGAGCAGTACTTC.

The table lists this clone with a count of one. This sequence joins TRBV7-3 and TRBJ2-3, with 16 bases identical to TRBD2. V lost 4 bases and J lost 2; bases outside the gene matches: 6. The germline CDR1 and CDR2 sequences are SGHTA and FQGTGA. This CDR3 is 18 amino acids long. CDR3 protein: CASSYSGTSGRATDTQYF. CDR3 nucleotides: TGTGCCAGCAGCTACTCCGGGACTAGCGGGAGGGCCACAGATACGCAGTATTTT.

This rearrangement joins TRBV6-6 to TRBJ1-2; unclear D gene. Between the trimmed V and J ends, which lost 0 bases and 3 bases, there was a span of 5 bases. CDR1 and CDR2 (germline): MNHNY, SVGAGI (reference sequence). The CDR3 totals 13 residues. Here the CDR3 DNA reads TGTGCCAGCAGTTACTCACCGGACTATGGCTACACCTTC. The encoded protein is CASSYSPDYGYTF.

The sample holds a few counts of this clone. The chain employs TRBV11-3 and TRBJ1-1; 7 nucleotides align to TRBD1. This CDR3 has 12 amino acids. Per the germline V gene, CDR1 is SGHNT and CDR2 is YENEEA. V trimming: 2 bases; J trimming: 8 bases; junction bases outside the gene matches: 2. The chain's CDR3 is CASSLPQGEAFF. For the CDR3, the DNA is TGTGCCAGCAGCTTACCACAGGGGGAAGCTTTCTTT.

The chain joins TRBV29-1 to TRBJ2-3; tentatively, D is TRBD1 (5 bases). V lost 7 bases and J lost 0, with 14 bases in between. The germline V gene encodes CDR1 SQVTM and CDR2 ANQGSEA. This CDR3 comprises 14 residues. CDR3 nucleotide sequence: TGCAGCGCCCAACCTGACAGTAGCACAGATACGCAGTATTTT. Protein sequence: CSAQPDSSTDTQYF.

The chain has TRBV9 and TRBJ2-7; D is possibly TRBD1 (5 bases). Germline values: CDR1 SGDLS, CDR2 YYNGEE. This CDR3 comprises 15 residues. V gave up 2 bases and J gave up 2 bases, with 14 bases separating them. In nucleotides, the CDR3 is TGTGCCAGCAGCGTTGGGGCAGACAATCCCTACGAGCAGTACTTC. Encoded protein: CASSVGADNPYEQYF.

The rearrangement joins TRBV19 to TRBJ2-1, with 8 bases fitting TRBD2. This CDR3 has 16 residues. CDR1 and CDR2 from the germline V gene are LNHDA and SQIVND (reference sequence). V shed 8 bases, J shed 3 bases, and the junction held 12 bases outside the gene matches. In DNA, the CDR3 is TGTGCCAGTTCCCCAGGCGGGAGGTCGTTCTACAATGAGCAGTTCTTC. This codes for CASSPGGRSFYNEQFF. Full variable domain (missing parts from reference TRBV19 and TRBJ2-1): DGGITQSPKYLFRKEGQNVTLSCEQNLNHDAMYWYRQDPGQGLRLIYYSQIVNDFQKGDIAEGYSVSREKKESFPLTVTSAQKNPTAFYLCASSPGGRSFYNEQFFGPGTRLTVL.

The V gene is TRBV11-2, the J gene TRBJ1-4; D unresolved. Germline CDR1 is SGHAT and CDR2 is FQNNGV. The CDR3 is made up of 15 amino acids. V gave up 5 bases and J gave up 4 bases, with 14 bases separating them. The CDR3 loop reads CASSARRGSNEKLFF. As DNA, the CDR3 is TGTGCCAGCAGCGCGAGGCGGGGTAGTAATGAAAAACTGTTTTTT.

The rearrangement joins TRBV19 to TRBJ1-1, with D uncertain. From germline, CDR1 is LNHDA and CDR2 SQIVND (reference sequence). CDR3 length: 11 amino acids. Trimming pared 8 bases from V and 2 bases from J, leaving 6 bases between. This CDR3 is CASADNTEAFF. The CDR3 coding sequence is TGTGCCAGTGCGGATAACACTGAAGCTTTCTTT.

The sample holds one count of this clone. The rearrangement uses TRBV7-8 and TRBJ2-1; TRBD2 matches 10 bases. Trimming took 0 bases from V and 1 from J; bases not matched to a gene: 6. The germline CDR1 and CDR2 sequences are SGHVS and FQNEAQ. The CDR3 is made up of 18 amino acids. In DNA, the CDR3 is TGTGCCAGCAGCTTAGCCCCTAGCGGGGGACTATCCTACAATGAGCAGTTCTTC. As protein: CASSLAPSGGLSYNEQFF.